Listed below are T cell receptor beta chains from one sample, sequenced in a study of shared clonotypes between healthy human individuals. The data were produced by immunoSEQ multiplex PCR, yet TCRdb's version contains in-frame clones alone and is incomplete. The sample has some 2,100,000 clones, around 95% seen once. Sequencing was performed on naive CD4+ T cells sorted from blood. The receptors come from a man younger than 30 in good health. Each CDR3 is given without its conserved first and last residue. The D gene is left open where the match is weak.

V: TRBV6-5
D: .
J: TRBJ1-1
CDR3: ASSYSRGAPKAF

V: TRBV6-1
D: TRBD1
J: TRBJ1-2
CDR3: ASSFPGQWYGYT

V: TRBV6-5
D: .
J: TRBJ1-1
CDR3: ASTRAANTEAF

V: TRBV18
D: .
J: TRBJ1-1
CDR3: ASSPQNTEAF

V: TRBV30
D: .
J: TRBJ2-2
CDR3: ARRQELNTGELF

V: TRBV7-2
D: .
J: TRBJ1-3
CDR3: ASSPTGNSGNTIY

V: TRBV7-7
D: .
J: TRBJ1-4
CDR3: ASSFRGTSYEKLF

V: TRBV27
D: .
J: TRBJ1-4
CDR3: ASSLAGLNEKLF

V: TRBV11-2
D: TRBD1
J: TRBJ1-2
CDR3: ASSLVGTGVKGGYT

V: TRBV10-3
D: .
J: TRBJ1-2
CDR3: AISESGNYGYT

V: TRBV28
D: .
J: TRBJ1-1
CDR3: ASSSFVLKGPI

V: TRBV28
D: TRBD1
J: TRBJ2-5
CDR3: ASSPEMTGLKTQY

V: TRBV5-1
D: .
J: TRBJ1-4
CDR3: ASSRGPAGNEKLF

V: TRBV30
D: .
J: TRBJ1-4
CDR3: AWTQNEKLF

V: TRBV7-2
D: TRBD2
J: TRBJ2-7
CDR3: ASSLDLASGYEQY

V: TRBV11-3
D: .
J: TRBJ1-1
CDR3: ASADGNTEAF

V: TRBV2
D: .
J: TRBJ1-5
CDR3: ASRRDQPQH

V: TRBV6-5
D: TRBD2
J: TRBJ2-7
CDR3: ASRTPGGYEQY

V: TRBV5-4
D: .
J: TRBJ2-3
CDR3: ASSLGGIGTDTQY

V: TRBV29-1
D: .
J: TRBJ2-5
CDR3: SVGGSESQETQY

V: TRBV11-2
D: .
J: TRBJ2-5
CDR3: ASSLESGHQETQY

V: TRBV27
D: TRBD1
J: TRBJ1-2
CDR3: ASSLTGDGYT

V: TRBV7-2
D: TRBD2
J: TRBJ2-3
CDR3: ASSLGREGTAH

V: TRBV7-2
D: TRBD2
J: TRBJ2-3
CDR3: ASSLVASGRGADTQY

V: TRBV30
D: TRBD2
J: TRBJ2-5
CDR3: AWVSGGPAGQTQY